What follows is one T cell receptor (beta chain) and its context. The sample originates from a study of blood T cell repertoires in COVID-19. In the study overall: Donors in the United States, Italy and Spain gave samples during acute or convalescent COVID-19. T cells, B-cell-depleted T cells, or PBMCs provided the cDNA or gDNA that served as material.

The CDR3 contains 14 residues. CDR1 is LGHDT and CDR2 is YNNKEL in the germline V gene (reference sequence). J gave up 6 bases and V 6 bases, and 5 bases lay outside the gene matches. Original processing notes: From reference gene primer amplification, estimates of nucleated cell counts were derived. Some clones are missing from TCRdb's copy, which holds only in-frame ones; the method was immunoSEQ multiplex PCR. V and J calls and clone size follow that table, whereas D and trimming were derived from the DNA. The sample yields approximately 27,000 clones, approximately 83% seen once. The J gene is TRBJ2-2, the V gene TRBV3-1 (or the pseudogene TRBV3-2), with 9 bases identical to TRBD2. The sequence was collected from a man between 65 and 85 years old with acute or convalescent COVID-19. Sequenced material: peripheral blood. Written as DNA, the CDR3 is TGTGCCAGCAGGATTAGCGGGAGCGCCGGGGAGCTGTTTTTT. It is translated as CASRISGSAGELFF.